This is a list of T cell receptor beta chains from one sample in a study of cytotoxic CD8 clonotypes in ibrutinib-treated CLL. Libraries were prepared by immunoSEQ multiplex PCR; TCRdb keeps only in-frame clonotypes and omits some of them. This sample has about 50,000 clones, with roughly 70% found just once. This specimen was PBMCs, taken after 12 months of ibrutinib treatment. The receptors stem from a human donor with chronic lymphocytic leukemia. Both conserved end residues are part of each CDR3. Fields, in order: D gene, J gene, clone size, V gene, CDR3 protein, CDR3 DNA. A D gene is named only where the DNA matches it firmly. Size is stated for part of the rows, as once, few or many counts, or as a class when the clone is expanded.

D: -; J: TRBJ2-7; size: -; V: TRBV11-2; CDR3: CASSLVARLEQYF; DNA: TGTGCCAGCAGCTTAGTCGCGCGCCTCGAGCAGTACTTC
D: -; J: TRBJ2-7; size: -; V: TRBV25-1; CDR3: CASSDQGEQYF; DNA: TGTGCCAGCAGTGACCAGGGCGAGCAGTACTTC
D: TRBD1; J: TRBJ2-7; size: -; V: TRBV30; CDR3: CAWSVRQGKVSTNSYEQYF; DNA: TGTGCCTGGAGTGTACGACAGGGAAAAGTATCGACTAACTCCTACGAGCAGTACTTC
D: -; J: TRBJ2-3; size: -; V: TRBV30; CDR3: CAWSVNGATDTQYF; DNA: TGTGCCTGGAGTGTAAACGGGGCCACAGATACGCAGTATTTT
D: -; J: TRBJ2-7; size: -; V: TRBV30; CDR3: CAWSFSYEQYF; DNA: TGTGCCTGGAGTTTTAGCTACGAGCAGTACTTC
D: TRBD2; J: TRBJ2-7; size: -; V: TRBV19; CDR3: CASSKTSGRNEQYF; DNA: TGTGCCAGTAGTAAGACTAGCGGGAGGAACGAGCAGTACTTC
D: TRBD1; J: TRBJ2-2; size: -; V: TRBV9; CDR3: CASSAQLDRVLYTGELFF; DNA: TGTGCCAGCAGCGCCCAATTGGACAGGGTATTATACACCGGGGAGCTGTTTTTT
D: TRBD1; J: TRBJ2-2; size: -; V: TRBV11-3; CDR3: CASSSSTGVFTGELFF; DNA: TGTGCCAGCAGCTCATCGACAGGGGTGTTCACCGGGGAGCTGTTTTTT
D: TRBD2; J: TRBJ2-1; size: -; V: TRBV2; CDR3: CASRMTLAGGPRYEQFF; DNA: TGTGCCAGCAGAATGACCCTAGCGGGAGGGCCTCGCTATGAGCAGTTCTTC
D: TRBD1; J: TRBJ2-5; size: -; V: TRBV5-4; CDR3: CASSLDRGQETQYF; DNA: TGTGCCAGCAGCTTGGACAGGGGGCAGGAGACCCAGTACTTC
D: -; J: TRBJ1-5; size: -; V: TRBV18; CDR3: CASSSGGDQPQHF; DNA: TGTGCCAGCTCTTCCGGGGGGGATCAGCCCCAGCATTTT
D: -; J: TRBJ2-2; size: once; V: TRBV18; CDR3: CASSYGHRRNTGELFF; DNA: TGTGCCAGCTCGTACGGGCACAGGCGAAACACCGGGGAGCTGTTTTTT
D: TRBD1; J: TRBJ2-3; size: -; V: TRBV28; CDR3: CASRPPGQGSADTQYF; DNA: TGTGCCAGCAGACCTCCGGGACAGGGGTCAGCAGATACGCAGTATTTT
D: -; J: TRBJ2-3; size: -; V: TRBV19; CDR3: CASSIAIPDTQYF; DNA: TGTGCCAGTAGTATAGCGATACCAGATACGCAGTATTTT
D: -; J: TRBJ1-5; size: few; V: TRBV7-7; CDR3: CASSLGPSQPQHF; DNA: TGTGCCAGCAGCTTAGGCCCGAGTCAGCCCCAGCATTTT
D: TRBD2; J: TRBJ2-1; size: once; V: TRBV28; CDR3: CASSGLAGVNEQFF; DNA: TGTGCCAGCAGCGGACTAGCGGGAGTGAATGAGCAGTTCTTC
D: TRBD2; J: TRBJ2-7; size: -; V: TRBV5-4; CDR3: CASNPGRDSYEQYF; DNA: TGTGCCAGCAACCCAGGGAGGGACTCCTACGAGCAGTACTTC
D: TRBD2; J: TRBJ2-5; size: -; V: TRBV5-1; CDR3: CASANPGPGGETQYF; DNA: TGCGCCAGCGCCAACCCAGGGCCGGGAGGAGAGACCCAGTACTTC
D: -; J: TRBJ2-3; size: -; V: TRBV18; CDR3: CASSPPVGNTQYF; DNA: TGTGCCAGCTCACCACCGGTGGGAAATACGCAGTATTTT
D: TRBD2; J: TRBJ2-1; size: -; V: TRBV5-4; CDR3: CASSLKRLAGADEQFF; DNA: TGTGCCAGCAGCTTGAAGCGACTAGCGGGAGCAGATGAGCAGTTCTTC
D: TRBD1; J: TRBJ1-2; size: few; V: TRBV19; CDR3: CASSKGQGADYGYTF; DNA: TGTGCCAGTAGTAAAGGACAGGGGGCGGACTATGGCTACACCTTC
D: TRBD2; J: TRBJ2-1; size: -; V: TRBV13; CDR3: CASSLRGIGLAGDLRSYNEQFF; DNA: TGTGCCAGCAGCTTACGCGGTATTGGGCTAGCGGGAGATCTTCGCTCCTACAATGAGCAGTTCTTC
D: TRBD1; J: TRBJ2-5; size: -; V: TRBV29-1; CDR3: CSVEGTGTGAETQYF; DNA: TGCAGCGTTGAAGGGACTGGGACAGGGGCGGAGACCCAGTACTTC
D: -; J: TRBJ2-3; size: -; V: TRBV5-1; CDR3: CASSLAGWADTQYF; DNA: TGCGCCAGCAGCTTGGCGGGATGGGCGGATACGCAGTATTTT
D: -; J: TRBJ2-5; size: -; V: TRBV5-1; CDR3: CASSRQTALETQYF; DNA: TGCGCCAGCAGCCGCCAGACAGCGTTAGAGACCCAGTACTTC
D: -; J: TRBJ1-1; size: -; V: TRBV29-1; CDR3: CSVSGATRTEAFF; DNA: TGCAGCGTTTCCGGGGCTACGCGGACTGAAGCTTTCTTT
D: TRBD2; J: TRBJ2-7; size: -; V: TRBV18; CDR3: CASSREGNSYEQYF; DNA: TGTGCCAGCTCCAGGGAGGGAAATAGCTACGAGCAGTACTTC
D: -; J: TRBJ1-2; size: -; V: TRBV4-1; CDR3: CASSQEGQIPRDGYTF; DNA: TGCGCCAGCAGCCAAGAAGGACAGATACCTCGGGATGGCTACACCTTC
D: -; J: TRBJ2-5; size: -; V: TRBV29-1; CDR3: CSVGPGREETQYF; DNA: TGCAGCGTTGGGCCGGGTAGAGAGGAGACCCAGTACTTC
D: -; J: TRBJ1-1; size: -; V: TRBV7-9; CDR3: CASSYPIDTEAFF; DNA: TGTGCCAGCAGCTACCCGATAGACACTGAAGCTTTCTTT
D: TRBD2; J: TRBJ2-1; size: -; V: TRBV28; CDR3: CASSPSGLAGAGWNEQFF; DNA: TGTGCCAGCAGTCCCTCCGGACTAGCGGGAGCCGGTTGGAATGAGCAGTTCTTC
D: -; J: TRBJ2-1; size: -; V: TRBV9; CDR3: CASSVLGRRELDNEQFF; DNA: TGTGCCAGCAGCGTATTGGGACGGCGGGAACTTGACAATGAGCAGTTCTTC
D: -; J: TRBJ2-2; size: few; V: TRBV29-1; CDR3: CSVGTTPGELFF; DNA: TGCAGCGTTGGTACTACCCCGGGGGAGCTGTTTTTT
D: TRBD2; J: TRBJ2-1; size: -; V: TRBV15; CDR3: CATKWREGPRNEQFF; DNA: TGTGCCACCAAATGGCGGGAGGGTCCTAGGAATGAGCAGTTCTTC
D: -; J: TRBJ2-3; size: -; V: TRBV6-6; CDR3: CASSYRESDTQYF; DNA: TGTGCCAGCAGTTACAGGGAATCAGATACGCAGTATTTT
D: -; J: TRBJ1-1; size: -; V: TRBV4-2; CDR3: CASSQGGLNTEAFF; DNA: TGTGCCAGCAGCCAAGGGGGCCTAAACACTGAAGCTTTCTTT
D: -; J: TRBJ2-1; size: -; V: TRBV28; CDR3: CASSSRPLRGYYNEQFF; DNA: TGTGCCAGCAGTTCTCGACCCCTGAGGGGTTACTACAATGAGCAGTTCTTC
D: TRBD2; J: TRBJ2-2; size: -; V: TRBV5-4; CDR3: CASSRSGRASGELFF; DNA: TGTGCCAGCAGCAGAAGCGGGAGGGCCTCCGGGGAGCTGTTTTTT
D: -; J: TRBJ2-7; size: -; V: TRBV27; CDR3: CASRMRGSLSYEQYF; DNA: TGTGCCAGCAGGATGCGGGGATCACTCTCCTACGAGCAGTACTTC
D: -; J: TRBJ2-7; size: -; V: TRBV7-2; CDR3: CASSLVGRDITYEQYF; DNA: TGTGCCAGCAGCTTAGTTGGGCGGGACATCACCTACGAGCAGTACTTC
D: -; J: TRBJ2-1; size: -; V: TRBV15; CDR3: CATSRVLVGERFF; DNA: TGTGCCACCAGCAGAGTTCTAGTGGGAGAGCGGTTCTTC
D: -; J: TRBJ2-3; size: -; V: TRBV2; CDR3: CASSEMRPGTDTQYF; DNA: TGTGCCAGCAGTGAAATGAGACCCGGCACAGATACGCAGTATTTT
D: -; J: TRBJ2-5; size: -; V: TRBV27; CDR3: CASSPTSMGRQTQYF; DNA: TGTGCCAGCAGCCCGACCAGTATGGGACGGCAGACCCAGTACTTC
D: TRBD1; J: TRBJ2-7; size: -; V: TRBV2; CDR3: CASSRGQVGSYEQYF; DNA: TGTGCCAGCAGTAGGGGACAGGTGGGTTCCTACGAGCAGTACTTC
D: TRBD2; J: TRBJ2-7; size: few; V: TRBV6-6; CDR3: CASSYSISGRAGQYF; DNA: TGTGCCAGCAGTTACTCGATCAGCGGGAGGGCCGGCCAGTACTTC
D: TRBD2; J: TRBJ2-7; size: -; V: TRBV29-1; CDR3: CSVSEREPPYEQYF; DNA: TGCAGCGTTTCGGAGCGGGAGCCCCCCTACGAGCAGTACTTC
D: TRBD2; J: TRBJ2-1; size: -; V: TRBV11-2; CDR3: CAIARAGAINEQFF; DNA: TGTGCCATCGCGCGAGCGGGAGCGATAAATGAGCAGTTCTTC
D: -; J: TRBJ2-5; size: -; V: TRBV10-1; CDR3: CASSETGPETQYF; DNA: TGCGCCAGCAGTGAGACAGGGCCGGAGACCCAGTACTTC
D: -; J: TRBJ2-7; size: -; V: TRBV6-6; CDR3: CASSSGAGMTYEQYF; DNA: TGTGCCAGCAGCTCTGGGGCAGGGATGACCTACGAGCAGTACTTC
D: -; J: TRBJ2-3; size: -; V: TRBV10-3; CDR3: CATLGSVAADTQYF; DNA: TGTGCCACCCTAGGGTCTGTGGCGGCAGATACGCAGTATTTT
D: -; J: TRBJ2-3; size: -; V: TRBV9; CDR3: CASNLGVGGDTQYF; DNA: TGTGCCAGCAACCTCGGGGTTGGGGGGGATACGCAGTATTTT
D: TRBD1; J: TRBJ2-3; size: -; V: TRBV4-1; CDR3: CASSQSPDRADSTDTQYF; DNA: TGCGCCAGCAGCCAAAGCCCGGACAGGGCCGACAGCACAGATACGCAGTATTTT
D: TRBD2; J: TRBJ2-2; size: -; V: TRBV4-2; CDR3: CASSQTSGRGTGELFF; DNA: TGTGCCAGCAGCCAAACTAGCGGGAGGGGAACCGGGGAGCTGTTTTTT
D: TRBD2; J: TRBJ2-3; size: once; V: TRBV28; CDR3: CASSSRSASGRAPSDTQYF; DNA: TGTGCCAGCAGTTCCCGTTCGGCTAGCGGGAGGGCCCCCTCGGATACGCAGTATTTT
D: -; J: TRBJ1-3; size: -; V: TRBV9; CDR3: CASSVEGGSRSGNTIYF; DNA: TGTGCCAGCAGCGTAGAGGGGGGCTCTCGCTCTGGAAACACCATATATTTT
D: TRBD2; J: TRBJ2-1; size: -; V: TRBV7-6; CDR3: CASSRMWLAGRFF; DNA: TGTGCCAGCAGCCGCATGTGGCTAGCGGGAAGGTTCTTC
D: TRBD1; J: TRBJ1-1; size: -; V: TRBV9; CDR3: CASSARQGANTEAFF; DNA: TGTGCCAGCAGCGCCCGACAGGGGGCGAACACTGAAGCTTTCTTT
D: -; J: TRBJ2-1; size: -; V: TRBV7-3; CDR3: CASSLTGNNEQFF; DNA: TGTGCCAGCAGCTTAACAGGAAACAATGAGCAGTTCTTC
D: TRBD1; J: TRBJ2-7; size: -; V: TRBV11-2; CDR3: CASSPGNRDRDHEQYF; DNA: TGCGCCAGCAGCCCAGGAAACCGGGACAGGGACCACGAGCAGTACTTC
D: TRBD2; J: TRBJ2-7; size: -; V: TRBV19; CDR3: CASTPGTSGSYEQYF; DNA: TGTGCCAGTACCCCCGGGACTAGCGGGAGCTACGAGCAGTACTTC